Shown below are 14 T cell receptor beta chains from a single sample sequenced in a study of T cell repertoires in cytomegalovirus infection. TCRdb called the reads again in MiXCR, with one record for every CDR3 protein. The data show roughly 240,000 distinct CDR3 sequences, around 6.6% seen once. The sample was PBMCs. The receptors here all came from a human donor in good health (CMV status not recorded). Some clones in this sample may be carry-over from other donors' samples.

The V and J genes are TRBV19 and TRBJ2-2; D may be TRBD2 (5 bases). CDR3 length: 14 residues. Germline CDR1 and CDR2: LNHDA and SQIVND (reference sequence). With 7 bases removed from V and 0 bases from J, the gap between germline ends came to 9 bases. CDR3 protein: CASNSETNTGELFF. CDR3 bases: TGTGCCAGTAATAGCGAAACGAACACCGGGGAGCTGTTTTTT.

This clonotype occurred many times. The chain links TRBV14 to TRBJ2-5, with unresolved D. CDR3 size: 15 residues. Per germline, CDR1 SGHDN and CDR2 FVKESK. V was pared by 1 base and J by 5 bases, with 14 bases between. The CDR3 DNA reads TGTGCCAGCAGCCAAGTTCCCGGCGCGTTCGAGACCCAGTACTTC. Translating gives CASSQVPGAFETQYF.

This chain joins TRBV28 and TRBJ2-7; 7 bases map to TRBD1. This CDR3 is 12 amino acids long. V shed 8 bases and J 0 bases; nucleotides not matched to a gene: 1. Germline loops: CDR1 MDHEN, CDR2 SYDVKM. The CDR3 sequence is CASGTDSYEQYF. The CDR3 DNA reads TGTGCCAGCGGGACAGACTCCTACGAGCAGTACTTC.

This clonotype was counted at least ten times. This chain links TRBV2 with TRBJ2-1; tentative D call: TRBD1 (5 bases). This CDR3 contains 15 residues. V was cut by 1 base and J by 4 bases, with 11 bases left in between. Per germline, CDR1 SNHLY and CDR2 FYNNEI. CDR3 coding DNA: TGTGCCAGCAGTGAAGGGACACCATATTACAATGAGCAGTTCTTC. Amino acids: CASSEGTPYYNEQFF.

This clonotype was detected ten times or more. This CDR3 reads CASNPGGGTGGVEQYF. The CDR3 DNA reads as TGCGCCAGCAATCCAGGGGGTGGGACAGGGGGCGTCGAGCAGTACTTC. The chain couples TRBV10-2 to TRBJ2-7, with 12 bases lining up with TRBD1. After removal of 7 bases from V and 6 bases from J, the junction contained 13 bases not matched to a gene. Germline CDR1 WSHSY, CDR2 SAAADI. This CDR3 spans 16 amino acids.

Ten or more counts support this clonotype. The J gene is TRBJ2-2, the V gene TRBV6-2 or TRBV6-3; D is possibly TRBD2 (6 bases). Trimming pared 4 bases from V and 0 bases from J, leaving 12 bases between. The germline CDR1 and CDR2 sequences are MNHEY and SVGEGT. This CDR3 spans 16 amino acids. The CDR3 nucleotides are TGTGCCAGCAGTTCCCGACTAGTAGCGAACACCGGGGAGCTGTTTTTT. This sequence encodes CASSSRLVANTGELFF.

This clonotype has a count of ten or more. V usage is TRBV9 and J usage is TRBJ1-1; no reliable D call. The V end lost 0 bases, the J end lost 1 base, and 7 bases lay between the germline ends. The CDR3 has 14 residues. Germline CDR1 is SGDLS and CDR2 is YYNGEE. In nucleotides, the CDR3 is TGTGCCAGCAGCGTAGCGAGGGCGAACACTGAAGCTTTCTTT. This encodes CASSVARANTEAFF.

This clonotype was observed many times. This chain uses TRBV7-2 with TRBJ2-3, with D tentatively TRBD2 (5 bases). Germline V CDR1 and CDR2: SGHTA, FQGNSA. The CDR3 extends over 14 amino acids. Trimming took 5 bases from V and 1 from J, leaving 10 bases between them. Here the CDR3 DNA reads TGTGCCAGCAGCCCGGGGTTTCGCACAGATACGCAGTATTTT. It yields the protein CASSPGFRTDTQYF.

This clonotype was counted ten times or more. The chain links TRBV7-2 to TRBJ1-1; D perhaps matches TRBD1 (5 bases). This CDR3 is built from 15 residues. The V end lost 5 bases, the J end lost 5 bases, and 18 bases lay between the germline ends. Germline assignment: CDR1 SGHTA and CDR2 FQGNSA. CDR3 in DNA: TGTGCCAGCAGCCCAGGGCCTGGGAGGGGAACTGAAGCTTTCTTT. Its protein product is CASSPGPGRGTEAFF.

This clonotype has just a few counts. One junction end does not reproduce the germline sequence, and a read error may be involved. V usage is TRBV12-5 and J usage is TRBJ2-5; perhaps TRBD2 as D (6 bases). This CDR3 comprises 11 residues. The germline CDR1 and CDR2 sequences are LGHNT and FRNRAP. In DNA form, the CDR3 reads TGTGCTAGTGGTTCCCTAACTCCGGGGGACTTC. It codes for CASGSLTPGDF.

Many counts were recorded for this clonotype. The V call is TRBV20-1, the J call TRBJ1-6, with a possible D match to TRBD1 (6 bases). V dropped 0 bases and J dropped 7 bases, with 16 bases sitting between them. This CDR3 is built from 16 residues. From germline, CDR1 is DFQATT and CDR2 SNEGSKA (reference sequence). CDR3 DNA sequence: TGCAGTGCTAGAGATCAGTCACAGGGAGGAAATTCACCCCTCCACTTT. Translation: CSARDQSQGGNSPLHF.

At least ten counts were recorded for this clonotype. The chain joins TRBV28 to TRBJ2-7; TRBD1 matches at 9 bases. The CDR3 runs to 15 residues. The J segment lost 2 bases and the V segment lost 5 bases, leaving 7 bases of the junction unmatched. Per germline, CDR1 MDHEN and CDR2 SYDVKM. The DNA for the CDR3 is TGTGCCAGCAGTCCCCCGGGACAGGGAACCTACGAGCAGTACTTC. Its protein is CASSPPGQGTYEQYF.

This clonotype showed up many times. CDR3 in DNA: TGTGCCATCAGTGCCCCCCCTGAGGGGATCTACGAGCAGTACTTC. This sequence encodes CAISAPPEGIYEQYF. This sequence joins TRBV10-3 and TRBJ2-7; D is tentatively TRBD1 or TRBD2 (5 bases each). This CDR3 region has 15 residues. Trimming stripped 4 bases from V and 3 bases from J, with 16 bases between. Looked up from germline, CDR1 is ENHRY and CDR2 is SYGVKD.

This chain connects TRBV19 to TRBJ2-2; D might be TRBD2 (5 bases). This CDR3 is 13 amino acids long. In germline, CDR1 is LNHDA, CDR2 SQIVND (reference sequence). V lost 6 bases and J 6 bases, leaving 11 bases between the germline ends. CDR3 bases: TGTGCCAGTAGCCCCCTGGGAGCCGGGGAGCTGTTTTTT. Protein: CASSPLGAGELFF.